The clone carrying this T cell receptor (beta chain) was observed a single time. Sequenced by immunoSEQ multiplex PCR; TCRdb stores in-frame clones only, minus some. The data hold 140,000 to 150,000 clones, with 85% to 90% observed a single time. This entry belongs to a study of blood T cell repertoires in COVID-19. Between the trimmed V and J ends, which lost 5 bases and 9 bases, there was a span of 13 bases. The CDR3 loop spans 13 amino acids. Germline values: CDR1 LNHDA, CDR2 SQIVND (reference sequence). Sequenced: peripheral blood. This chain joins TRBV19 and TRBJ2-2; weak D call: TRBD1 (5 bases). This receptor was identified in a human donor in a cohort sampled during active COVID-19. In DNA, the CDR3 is TGTGCCAGTAGTTTACAGGATGCGCGGGAGCTGTTTTTT. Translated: CASSLQDARELFF.